A selection of T cell receptor beta chains follows, all from one sample in a study of neoadjuvant anti-PD-1 for oral cavity cancer. Libraries were prepared by immunoSEQ multiplex PCR; TCRdb keeps only in-frame clonotypes and omits some of them. The data contain 73,000 or so clones, 80% to 90% of them singletons. Sequencing was performed on PBMCs, taken after nivolumab (anti-PD-1) treatment. The receptors here all came from a person aged 40 to 85 with oral cavity squamous cell carcinoma. CDR3s include the opening cysteine and the closing phenylalanine or tryptophan. Each record gives: clone size, J gene, D gene, V gene, CDR3 DNA, CDR3 protein. A D gene is named only where the DNA matches it firmly. Some rows have no size entry. The others give once, few or many, or a class for an expanded clone.

abundance: .; j_gene: TRBJ1-1; d_gene: .; v_gene: TRBV7-8; CDR3nt: TGTGCCAGCAGCTTAGGGACAGCGAGCGCTAACACTGAAGCTTTCTTT; CDR3aa: CASSLGTASANTEAFF
abundance: .; j_gene: TRBJ2-7; d_gene: .; v_gene: TRBV19; CDR3nt: TGTGCCAGTAGTATCAAAGGGGGCGAGCAGTACTTC; CDR3aa: CASSIKGGEQYF
abundance: .; j_gene: TRBJ1-1; d_gene: .; v_gene: TRBV18; CDR3nt: TGTGCCAGCTCACCCATGAACACTGAAGCTTTCTTT; CDR3aa: CASSPMNTEAFF
abundance: .; j_gene: TRBJ1-5; d_gene: .; v_gene: TRBV18; CDR3nt: TGTGCCAGCTCACCACCCGGGGGTGGCAATCAGCCCCAGCATTTT; CDR3aa: CASSPPGGGNQPQHF
abundance: few; j_gene: TRBJ2-7; d_gene: .; v_gene: TRBV19; CDR3nt: TGTGCCAGTGGAAATCGTGTAGGGGGACGCACCCCTACCTACGAGCAGTACTTC; CDR3aa: CASGNRVGGRTPTYEQYF
abundance: once; j_gene: TRBJ1-5; d_gene: .; v_gene: TRBV6-1; CDR3nt: TGTGCCAGTAGGGACAGCAATCAGCCCCAGCATTTT; CDR3aa: CASRDSNQPQHF
abundance: .; j_gene: TRBJ2-1; d_gene: .; v_gene: TRBV30; CDR3nt: TGTGCCTGGAGTGTACGTCCCCCGCCCACCGAGCAGTTCTTC; CDR3aa: CAWSVRPPPTEQFF
abundance: .; j_gene: TRBJ2-1; d_gene: TRBD2; v_gene: TRBV11-2; CDR3nt: TGTGCCAGCAGCCCTGGACTAGTATCCTACAATGAGCAGTTCTTC; CDR3aa: CASSPGLVSYNEQFF
abundance: .; j_gene: TRBJ2-7; d_gene: TRBD1; v_gene: TRBV5-5; CDR3nt: TGTGCCAGCAGCTTCACCGGGACAGAGGTTTACGAGCAGTACTTC; CDR3aa: CASSFTGTEVYEQYF
abundance: once; j_gene: TRBJ2-7; d_gene: TRBD1; v_gene: TRBV27; CDR3nt: TGTGCCAGCAGTTTATCGCAGGACAGGGAACGTGACGAGCAGTACTTC; CDR3aa: CASSLSQDRERDEQYF
abundance: few; j_gene: TRBJ2-1; d_gene: .; v_gene: TRBV7-6; CDR3nt: TGTGCCAGCAGCTTAGGCGTAGCGAACGCCTACAATGAGCAGTTCTTC; CDR3aa: CASSLGVANAYNEQFF
abundance: .; j_gene: TRBJ2-5; d_gene: TRBD2; v_gene: TRBV18; CDR3nt: TGTGCCAGCTCACCACCGCCAGCGGGAGCACAAGAGACCCAGTACTTC; CDR3aa: CASSPPPAGAQETQYF
abundance: .; j_gene: TRBJ2-5; d_gene: .; v_gene: TRBV12-5; CDR3nt: TGTGCTAGTGGTTTGGGACAGCAAGAGACCCAGTACTTC; CDR3aa: CASGLGQQETQYF
abundance: .; j_gene: TRBJ1-1; d_gene: TRBD1; v_gene: TRBV11-2; CDR3nt: TGTGCCAGCAGCCGAGGACAGGGGGGTACTGAAGCTTTCTTT; CDR3aa: CASSRGQGGTEAFF
abundance: .; j_gene: TRBJ1-1; d_gene: .; v_gene: TRBV5-1; CDR3nt: TGCGCCAGCAGCTTGATGGGGACACCGAACACTGAAGCTTTCTTT; CDR3aa: CASSLMGTPNTEAFF
abundance: .; j_gene: TRBJ1-1; d_gene: .; v_gene: TRBV15; CDR3nt: TGTGCCACCAGCAGTAGGCCGGACCGGAACACTGAAGCTTTCTTT; CDR3aa: CATSSRPDRNTEAFF
abundance: .; j_gene: TRBJ2-3; d_gene: TRBD2; v_gene: TRBV4-1; CDR3nt: TGCGCCAGCAGCCAAGAAGGGAGGGACGCCGTCTCGGCGCAGTATTTT; CDR3aa: CASSQEGRDAVSAQYF
abundance: .; j_gene: TRBJ2-1; d_gene: .; v_gene: TRBV9; CDR3nt: TGTGCCAGCAGCGCTAGGAATGAGCAGTTCTTC; CDR3aa: CASSARNEQFF
abundance: .; j_gene: TRBJ2-6; d_gene: .; v_gene: TRBV27; CDR3nt: TGTGCCAGCAGTTCCTACAACTCTGGGGCCAACGTCCTGACTTTC; CDR3aa: CASSSYNSGANVLTF
abundance: .; j_gene: TRBJ2-7; d_gene: .; v_gene: TRBV7-9; CDR3nt: TGTGCCAGCAGCTCATCCACCGCCGCGGGGGAGCAGTACTTC; CDR3aa: CASSSSTAAGEQYF
abundance: once; j_gene: TRBJ1-2; d_gene: .; v_gene: TRBV28; CDR3nt: TGTGCCAGCAGTTTGAGTTTGAGGGACCGCTATGGCTACACCTTC; CDR3aa: CASSLSLRDRYGYTF
abundance: .; j_gene: TRBJ1-1; d_gene: .; v_gene: TRBV27; CDR3nt: TGTGCCAGCAGTTTATCACCCACCTCCACTGAAGCTTTCTTT; CDR3aa: CASSLSPTSTEAFF
abundance: few; j_gene: TRBJ2-7; d_gene: TRBD1; v_gene: TRBV19; CDR3nt: TGTGCCAGTAGTCCGACCTGGACAGGGAGCTCCTACGAGCAGTACTTC; CDR3aa: CASSPTWTGSSYEQYF
abundance: .; j_gene: TRBJ2-5; d_gene: .; v_gene: TRBV7-3; CDR3nt: TGTGCCAGCAGCTTAACGGTCCAAGAGACCCAGTACTTC; CDR3aa: CASSLTVQETQYF
abundance: .; j_gene: TRBJ1-5; d_gene: TRBD1; v_gene: TRBV5-6; CDR3nt: TGTGCCAGCAGCCAGGGGGTTGGATCCGAGCATTTT; CDR3aa: CASSQGVGSEHF
abundance: .; j_gene: TRBJ1-5; d_gene: .; v_gene: TRBV7-2; CDR3nt: TGTGCCAGCTCCGTAGGCAGCCTTAGCAATCAGCCCCAGCATTTT; CDR3aa: CASSVGSLSNQPQHF
abundance: .; j_gene: TRBJ2-7; d_gene: .; v_gene: TRBV7-2; CDR3nt: TGTGCCAGCAGCTTATCGGCGAGTTACGAGCAGTACTTC; CDR3aa: CASSLSASYEQYF
abundance: .; j_gene: TRBJ2-1; d_gene: TRBD2; v_gene: TRBV27; CDR3nt: TGTGCCAGCAGTTACGGACTAGCGGAGGCCTACAATGAGCAGTTCTTC; CDR3aa: CASSYGLAEAYNEQFF
abundance: .; j_gene: TRBJ1-1; d_gene: .; v_gene: TRBV6-5; CDR3nt: TGTGCCAGCAGTTGGGAGGGTGACACTGAAGCTTTCTTT; CDR3aa: CASSWEGDTEAFF
abundance: .; j_gene: TRBJ1-2; d_gene: TRBD1; v_gene: TRBV27; CDR3nt: TGTGCCAGCAGTTTAACCCCGACAGGGTTGGGGGGCTACACCTTC; CDR3aa: CASSLTPTGLGGYTF
abundance: .; j_gene: TRBJ2-2; d_gene: .; v_gene: TRBV5-1; CDR3nt: TGCGCCAGCAGCTTGGATGCCCTCTCGAACACCGGGGAGCTGTTTTTT; CDR3aa: CASSLDALSNTGELFF
abundance: few; j_gene: TRBJ2-7; d_gene: .; v_gene: TRBV19; CDR3nt: TGTGCCAGTAGTATGGATGTCAGGAGGGGGCAATCCCACGAGCAGTACTTC; CDR3aa: CASSMDVRRGQSHEQYF
abundance: .; j_gene: TRBJ2-7; d_gene: TRBD2; v_gene: TRBV30; CDR3nt: TGTGCCTGGACCGGGCGGGGGGCCTACGAGCAGTACTTC; CDR3aa: CAWTGRGAYEQYF
abundance: .; j_gene: TRBJ1-2; d_gene: .; v_gene: TRBV6-5; CDR3nt: TGTGCCAGCAGTTCGGGACGAAACTATGGCTACACCTTC; CDR3aa: CASSSGRNYGYTF
abundance: .; j_gene: TRBJ2-3; d_gene: TRBD2; v_gene: TRBV5-1; CDR3nt: TGCGCCAGCAGCCCCCCTCTAGCGGGAGACACAGATACGCAGTATTTT; CDR3aa: CASSPPLAGDTDTQYF
abundance: .; j_gene: TRBJ2-7; d_gene: TRBD2; v_gene: TRBV9; CDR3nt: TGTGCCAGCAGCGGACTAGCGGGAGGAAACTACGAGCAGTACTTC; CDR3aa: CASSGLAGGNYEQYF
abundance: .; j_gene: TRBJ2-7; d_gene: .; v_gene: TRBV7-9; CDR3nt: TGTGCCAGCAGCGTTACTTACGAGCAGTACTTC; CDR3aa: CASSVTYEQYF
abundance: .; j_gene: TRBJ1-2; d_gene: .; v_gene: TRBV28; CDR3nt: TGTGCCAGCGAAAATTTGGGGTATGGCTACACCTTC; CDR3aa: CASENLGYGYTF
abundance: .; j_gene: TRBJ1-3; d_gene: .; v_gene: TRBV9; CDR3nt: TGTGCCAGCAGCGCCGGGCCCTCGTCCGGAAACACCATATATTTT; CDR3aa: CASSAGPSSGNTIYF
abundance: .; j_gene: TRBJ2-5; d_gene: .; v_gene: TRBV6-5; CDR3nt: TGTGCCAGCAGCTTACTCCAGGGGGGAGAGACCCAGTACTTC; CDR3aa: CASSLLQGGETQYF
abundance: .; j_gene: TRBJ1-4; d_gene: .; v_gene: TRBV28; CDR3nt: TGTGCCAGCAACCAGGGGCCCCCTAATGAAAAACTGTTTTTT; CDR3aa: CASNQGPPNEKLFF
abundance: .; j_gene: TRBJ2-5; d_gene: TRBD2; v_gene: TRBV9; CDR3nt: TGTGCCAGCAGCGTAGTCGGATCACGGCTAGCGGGAGCTCTCCAAGAGACCCAGTACTTC; CDR3aa: CASSVVGSRLAGALQETQYF
abundance: .; j_gene: TRBJ1-1; d_gene: .; v_gene: TRBV25-1; CDR3nt: TGTGCCAGCAGTGATTCAGGGTCCATTCGCGGTGGAACTGAAGCTTTCTTT; CDR3aa: CASSDSGSIRGGTEAFF
abundance: .; j_gene: TRBJ2-1; d_gene: .; v_gene: TRBV6-4; CDR3nt: TGTGCCAGCAGCCCCGAGTCCGGGGGTTCCTACAATGAGCAGTTCTTC; CDR3aa: CASSPESGGSYNEQFF
abundance: .; j_gene: TRBJ2-3; d_gene: TRBD2; v_gene: TRBV6-4; CDR3nt: TGTGCCAGCAGCCAGACTAGCAGAACAGATACGCAGTATTTT; CDR3aa: CASSQTSRTDTQYF
abundance: medium-sized; j_gene: TRBJ2-7; d_gene: .; v_gene: TRBV19; CDR3nt: TGTGCCAGTAGTATTAGCGAGACCTACGAGCAGTACTTC; CDR3aa: CASSISETYEQYF
abundance: .; j_gene: TRBJ2-1; d_gene: TRBD2; v_gene: TRBV4-1; CDR3nt: TGCGCCAGCAGCCAAGGACTAGCGGGAGGACCCTACAATGAGCAGTTCTTC; CDR3aa: CASSQGLAGGPYNEQFF
abundance: few; j_gene: TRBJ2-1; d_gene: .; v_gene: TRBV2; CDR3nt: TGTGCCAGCAGTGAAAGGGGAGGGGGACCTTACAATGAGCAGTTCTTC; CDR3aa: CASSERGGGPYNEQFF
abundance: few; j_gene: TRBJ1-1; d_gene: TRBD1; v_gene: TRBV7-9; CDR3nt: TGTGCCAGCGTTGGAGGGACAGGCGACACTGAAGCTTTCTTT; CDR3aa: CASVGGTGDTEAFF
abundance: .; j_gene: TRBJ1-3; d_gene: TRBD1; v_gene: TRBV5-6; CDR3nt: TGTGCCAGCAGCTTGGGCGCAGGGGGCGGAAACACCATATATTTT; CDR3aa: CASSLGAGGGNTIYF
abundance: .; j_gene: TRBJ2-6; d_gene: .; v_gene: TRBV5-6; CDR3nt: TGTGCCAGCAGCTCGCTCGGAGCGGGTGGGGCCAACGTCCTGACTTTC; CDR3aa: CASSSLGAGGANVLTF
abundance: .; j_gene: TRBJ2-1; d_gene: .; v_gene: TRBV9; CDR3nt: TGTGCCAGCAGCGTAGAGGTGGGACAGCAGTTCTTC; CDR3aa: CASSVEVGQQFF
abundance: .; j_gene: TRBJ1-2; d_gene: TRBD1; v_gene: TRBV15; CDR3nt: TGTGCCACCAGCCTAAGAACTACAGGGGTTGGCTACACCTTC; CDR3aa: CATSLRTTGVGYTF
abundance: .; j_gene: TRBJ2-3; d_gene: .; v_gene: TRBV2; CDR3nt: TGTGCCAGCAGCCAAAATACGCAGTATTTT; CDR3aa: CASSQNTQYF
abundance: .; j_gene: TRBJ2-3; d_gene: TRBD2; v_gene: TRBV9; CDR3nt: TGTGCCAGCAGCGCAACCGGGACTAACACAGATACGCAGTATTTT; CDR3aa: CASSATGTNTDTQYF